Listed below are T cell receptor beta chains from one sample, sequenced in a study of T cell repertoires in cytomegalovirus infection. TCRdb independently ran MiXCR on the reads; one entry per CDR3 protein. The profile shows about 300,000 distinct CDR3 sequences, about 26% of them singletons. Sequenced material: PBMCs. These receptors were taken from a human donor in good health (CMV status not recorded). Some clones in this sample may be carry-over from other donors' samples. The CDR3 runs from the conserved cysteine through the conserved F or W. The D gene is left open where the match is weak. Only some rows state a clone size, as once, few, many or a class for expanded clones.

clone_size j_call d_call v_call cdr3_nt cdr3_aa
NA TRBJ2-1 TRBD1 TRBV11-2 TGTGCCAGCAGCTTCAGGGGGACCTACAATGAGCAGTTCTTC CASSFRGTYNEQFF
NA TRBJ1-3 NA TRBV30 TGTGCCTGGAGTGTAAACACGAGAAACACCATATATTTT CAWSVNTRNTIYF
few TRBJ2-7 NA TRBV7-9 TGTGCCAGCAGCCCCAGACAGATAGCCTACTCCTACGAGCAATACTTC CASSPRQIAYSYEQYF
many TRBJ2-2 NA TRBV7-2 TGTGCCAGCAGCTTAGACGTGGTTCGGGGGAACACCGGGGAGCTGTTTTTT CASSLDVVRGNTGELFF
NA TRBJ1-1 NA TRBV7-2 TGTGCCAGCAGCAAGGGGAATTTGAACACTGAAGCTTTCTTT CASSKGNLNTEAFF
many TRBJ2-3 NA TRBV6-2/TRBV6-3 TGTGCCAGCAGTTTAAGACTGCGGAAGAGCACAGATACGCAGTATTTT CASSLRLRKSTDTQYF
NA TRBJ1-2 NA TRBV28 TGTGCCAGCAGTTTTACCCCGAATGGCTACACCTTC CASSFTPNGYTF
many TRBJ2-5 NA TRBV7-2 TGTGCCAGCAGCTCGGGGCGGGACTCTCATTTAACTCGAGAGACCCAGTACTTC CASSSGRDSHLTRETQYF
NA TRBJ2-3 NA TRBV7-2 TGTGCCAGCAGCTTAGCTAGGGGACCCGACACAGATACGCAGTATTTT CASSLARGPDTDTQYF
NA TRBJ2-1 NA TRBV5-1 TGCGCCAGCAGCGCGGCGGGGTTTTACAATGAGCAGTTCTTC CASSAAGFYNEQFF
few TRBJ1-1 NA TRBV5-1 TGCGCCAGCAGCGATACAGGTAATGAAGCTTTCTTT CASSDTGNEAFF
few TRBJ1-3 NA TRBV20-1 TGCAGTGCCCCCAGGCAGGACACCATATATTTT CSAPRQDTIYF
NA TRBJ2-1 NA TRBV11-3 TGTGCCAGCAGCTTAGTTGGGCAGGGTCACTACAATGAGCAGTTCTTC CASSLVGQGHYNEQFF
NA TRBJ1-1 NA TRBV6-2/TRBV6-3 TGTGCCAGCAGGACCGGTACAGGGACGTCAGCTTTCTTT CASRTGTGTSAFF
NA TRBJ2-1 NA TRBV7-3 TGTGCCAGCAGCACAGGGAATAGTGAGCAGTTCTTC CASSTGNSEQFF
NA TRBJ1-1 TRBD1 TRBV4-3 TGCGCCAGCAGCATAGACCGGGACAGCAACACTGAAGCTTTCTTT CASSIDRDSNTEAFF
few TRBJ2-2 NA TRBV5-5 TGTGCCAGCAGCTTCTACGGGGGGCTGAACACCGGGGAGCTGTTTTTT CASSFYGGLNTGELFF
NA TRBJ1-1 NA TRBV7-9 TGTGCCAGCAGATTAGGTGGGGTAACTGAAGCTTTCTTT CASRLGGVTEAFF
NA TRBJ1-5 NA TRBV28 TGTGCCAGCAGTTTAGCAGGGCCGAACAATCAGCCCCAGCATTTT CASSLAGPNNQPQHF
few TRBJ1-1 NA TRBV5-1 TGCGCCAGCAGCTTGGAGTCAGGCGCCACTGAAGCTTTCTTT CASSLESGATEAFF
NA TRBJ1-5 TRBD1 TRBV19 TGTGCCAGTAGTGCCCCGGGACAGGGAGACAATCAGCCCCAGCATTTT CASSAPGQGDNQPQHF
many TRBJ1-5 TRBD1 TRBV7-8 TGTGCCAGCAGCGCCTTACAGGGGCCGAGTCAGCCCCAGCATTTT CASSALQGPSQPQHF
NA TRBJ2-7 NA TRBV6-8 TGTGCCAGCAGTTACTCATCCTTGTACTCCTACGAGCAGTACTTC CASSYSSLYSYEQYF
NA TRBJ2-1 NA TRBV30 TGTGCCTGGAGTGTAGGCCAGGGAGCCTACAATGAGCAGTTCTTC CAWSVGQGAYNEQFF
many TRBJ2-3 NA TRBV7-2 TGTGCCAGCAGCCGTGGGGGGCTTAGCACAGATACGCAGTATTTT CASSRGGLSTDTQYF
NA TRBJ2-6 NA TRBV11-2 TGTGCCAGCAGCTTAGGCGTTAACGTCCTGACTTTC CASSLGVNVLTF
NA TRBJ1-5 NA TRBV4-1 TGCGCCAGCAGCCAAGTCCGGGGGGGGAGCAATCAGCCCCAGCATTTT CASSQVRGGSNQPQHF
few TRBJ2-7 TRBD2 TRBV4-3 TGCGCCAGCAGCCAGGGACTAGCGGGACCCTACGAGCAGTACTTC CASSQGLAGPYEQYF
many TRBJ2-7 TRBD2 TRBV14 TGTGCCAGCAGCCAAGATCTCGCGGGGCCTTGGGGGGGAGCCGAGCAGTACTTC CASSQDLAGPWGGAEQYF
few TRBJ2-7 NA TRBV6-2/TRBV6-3 TGTGCCAGCAGATTCCCGGGACTCCACTACGAGCAGTACTTC CASRFPGLHYEQYF
NA TRBJ2-1 NA TRBV29-1 TGCAGCGTTGCCAAGACAAGCTACAATGAGCAGTTCTTC CSVAKTSYNEQFF
many TRBJ2-1 NA TRBV7-2 TGTGCCAGCAGCTTAGCGGACTGGAGGAACAATGAGCAGTTCTTC CASSLADWRNNEQFF
many TRBJ2-2 NA TRBV6-2/TRBV6-3 TGTGCCAGCAGTTATAGTGGGAGTGTCACCGGGGAGCTGTTTTTT CASSYSGSVTGELFF
few TRBJ1-2 NA TRBV15 TGTGCCACCAGCAGAGATCTGGGGGGCAGTGGCTACACCTTC CATSRDLGGSGYTF
few TRBJ1-5 NA TRBV19 TGTGCCAGTAGTCTCCTACGGGTCGCATACAATCAGCCCCAGCATTTT CASSLLRVAYNQPQHF
many TRBJ1-6 TRBD1 TRBV7-2 TGTGCCAGCGGGACAGGGTACAATTCACCCCTCCACTTT CASGTGYNSPLHF
many TRBJ2-3 NA TRBV7-8 TGTGCCAGCAGCTTAGACGGGAAAAGCACAGATACGCAGTATTTT CASSLDGKSTDTQYF
NA TRBJ2-1 NA TRBV13 TGTGCCAGCAGCTTAAGACGGGGGTCCTACAATGAGCAGTTCTTC CASSLRRGSYNEQFF
many TRBJ1-2 TRBD1 TRBV7-2 TGTGCCAGCAGCACTCGACAGGGGGCGTCGGGCTACACCTTC CASSTRQGASGYTF
many TRBJ2-3 NA TRBV7-7 TGTGCTAGCAGCTTAACGGGACAAGATACGCAGTATTTT CASSLTGQDTQYF
many TRBJ2-7 NA TRBV7-2 TGTGCCAGCAGCCCGTCACTAGAGTCCTACGAGCAGTACTTC CASSPSLESYEQYF
few TRBJ2-3 TRBD2 TRBV20-1 TGCAGTGCTAGAGATAGGGGGACTAGCGGCATTAGCACAGATACGCAGTATTTT CSARDRGTSGISTDTQYF
few TRBJ2-1 TRBD1 TRBV6-2/TRBV6-3 TGTGCCAGCAGGCCAGATCTGACAGGGAGAAGGTACAATGAGCAGTTCTTC CASRPDLTGRRYNEQFF
NA TRBJ2-7 NA TRBV12-3/TRBV12-4 TGTGCCAGCAGAGACCGGGGCGAGCAGTACTTC CASRDRGEQYF
NA TRBJ1-2 NA TRBV6-6 TGTGCCAGCAACCCGAGGGGCAGCACTAACTATGGCTACACCTTC CASNPRGSTNYGYTF
many TRBJ2-1 NA TRBV11-1 TGTGCCAGCAGCTATTCTCTAGGAGGTGAGCAGTTCTTC CASSYSLGGEQFF
many TRBJ1-2 TRBD1 TRBV7-6 TGTGCCAGCAGCCCCTTCCGGGACAGGGGAAACGGCTACACCTTC CASSPFRDRGNGYTF
NA TRBJ1-1 NA TRBV6-5 TGTGCCAGCAGTTTACTCGACCAGAACACTGAAGCTTTCTTT CASSLLDQNTEAFF
NA TRBJ2-1 NA TRBV7-2 TGTGCCAGCAGCCCGGGGCCCTCCGCAGGCGAGCAGTTCTTC CASSPGPSAGEQFF